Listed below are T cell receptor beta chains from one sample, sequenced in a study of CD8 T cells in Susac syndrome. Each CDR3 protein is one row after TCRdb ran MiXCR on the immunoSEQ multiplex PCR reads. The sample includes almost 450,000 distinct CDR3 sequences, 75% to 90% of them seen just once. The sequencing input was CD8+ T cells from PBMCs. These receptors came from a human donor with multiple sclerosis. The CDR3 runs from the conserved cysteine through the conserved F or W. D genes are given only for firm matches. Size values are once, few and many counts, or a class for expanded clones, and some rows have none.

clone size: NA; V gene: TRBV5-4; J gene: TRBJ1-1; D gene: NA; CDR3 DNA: TGTGCCAGCAGCACTACGACAGGAGTTGAAGCTTTCTTT; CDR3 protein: CASSTTTGVEAFF
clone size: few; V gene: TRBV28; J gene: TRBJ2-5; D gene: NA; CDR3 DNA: TGTGCCAGCAGCCCGGACGGCCTGGGGGAGTACTTC; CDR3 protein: CASSPDGLGEYF
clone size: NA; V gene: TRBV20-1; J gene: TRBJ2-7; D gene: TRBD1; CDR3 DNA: TGCAGTGCTCTTGAGACAGGGGACTACGAGCAGTACTTC; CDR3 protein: CSALETGDYEQYF
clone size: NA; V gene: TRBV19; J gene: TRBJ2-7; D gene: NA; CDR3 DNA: TGTGCCACAGGACTGGGGCGGGAATACGAGCAGTACTTC; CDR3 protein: CATGLGREYEQYF
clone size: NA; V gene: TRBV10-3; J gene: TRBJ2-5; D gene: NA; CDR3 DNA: TGTGCCATCGGAGGAGACCAAGAGACCCAGTACTTC; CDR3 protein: CAIGGDQETQYF
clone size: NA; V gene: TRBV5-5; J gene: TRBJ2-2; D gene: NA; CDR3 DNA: TGTGCCAGCAGCCCCTCTACCGCGACCGGGGAGCTGTTTTTT; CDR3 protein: CASSPSTATGELFF
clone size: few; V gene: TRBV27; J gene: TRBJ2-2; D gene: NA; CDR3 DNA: TGTGCCAGCAGTACAGGGTCGCTCACCGGGGAGCTGTTTTTT; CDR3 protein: CASSTGSLTGELFF
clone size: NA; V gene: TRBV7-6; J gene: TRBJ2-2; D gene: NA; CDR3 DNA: TGTGCCAGTCCACTCGAATCCGGGGAGCTGTTTTTT; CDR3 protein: CASPLESGELFF
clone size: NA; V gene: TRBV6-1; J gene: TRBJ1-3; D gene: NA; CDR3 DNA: TGTGCCAGCTGGCGGGGGAACTCTGGAAACACCATATATTTT; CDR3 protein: CASWRGNSGNTIYF
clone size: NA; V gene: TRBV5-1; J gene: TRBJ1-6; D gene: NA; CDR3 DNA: TGCGCCAGCAGCCCCTCCGGACCAACGGCGAATTCACCCCTCCACTTT; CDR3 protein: CASSPSGPTANSPLHF
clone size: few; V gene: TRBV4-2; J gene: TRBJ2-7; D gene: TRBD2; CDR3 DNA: TGTGCCAGCAGCCCGGGGGGGACTTCCTACGAGCAGTACTTC; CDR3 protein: CASSPGGTSYEQYF
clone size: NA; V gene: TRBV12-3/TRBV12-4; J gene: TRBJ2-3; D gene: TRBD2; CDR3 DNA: TGTGCCAGCAGTCACACTAGCGGGTACGAAGGAGATACGCAGTATTTT; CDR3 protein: CASSHTSGYEGDTQYF
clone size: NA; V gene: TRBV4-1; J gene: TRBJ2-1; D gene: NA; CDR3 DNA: TGCGCCAGCAGTGATTACAAGGGGGGCTCCTACAATGAGCAGTTCTTC; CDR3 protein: CASSDYKGGSYNEQFF
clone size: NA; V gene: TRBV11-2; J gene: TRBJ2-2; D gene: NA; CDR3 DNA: TGTGCCAGCAGCTTCCGGCAGGGGAACACCGGGGAGCTGTTTTTT; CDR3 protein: CASSFRQGNTGELFF
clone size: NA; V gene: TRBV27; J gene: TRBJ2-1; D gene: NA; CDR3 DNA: TGTGCCAGCAGTCCACGGGGGGCCCCCTACAATGAGCAGTTCTTC; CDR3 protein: CASSPRGAPYNEQFF
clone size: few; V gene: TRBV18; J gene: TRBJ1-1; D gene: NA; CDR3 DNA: TGTGCCAGCTCACCACCGGCTAACACTGAAGCTTTCTTT; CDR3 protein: CASSPPANTEAFF
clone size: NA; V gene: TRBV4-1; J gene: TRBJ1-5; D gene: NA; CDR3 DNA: TGCGCCAGCAGCCAGGCAGTAAATCAGCCCCAGCATTTT; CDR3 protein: CASSQAVNQPQHF
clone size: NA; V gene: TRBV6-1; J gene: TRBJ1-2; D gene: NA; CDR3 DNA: TGTGCCAGCAGTGAACTACAGGGAGCCCTCAGCCCTAACTATGGCTACACCTTC; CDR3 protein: CASSELQGALSPNYGYTF
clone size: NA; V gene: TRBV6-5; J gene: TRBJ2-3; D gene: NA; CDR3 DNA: TGTGCCAGCAGTTACGGCCCGGGAAACACAGATACGCAGTATTTT; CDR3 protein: CASSYGPGNTDTQYF
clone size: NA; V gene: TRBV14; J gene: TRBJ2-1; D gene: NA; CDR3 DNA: TGTGCCAGCAGCCCTCATTTCGGGGCCCTCACCTACAATGAGCAGTTCTTC; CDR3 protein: CASSPHFGALTYNEQFF
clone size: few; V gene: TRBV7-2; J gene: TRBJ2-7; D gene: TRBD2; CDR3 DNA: TGTGCCAGCAGCTTCTTAGCGGGAGAGGTGGTTTACGAGCAGTACTTC; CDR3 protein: CASSFLAGEVVYEQYF
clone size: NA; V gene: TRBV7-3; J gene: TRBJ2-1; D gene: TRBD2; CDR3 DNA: TGTGCCAGCAGCACCGTCCCGGGAGGCGGAAATGAGCAGTTCTTC; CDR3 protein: CASSTVPGGGNEQFF
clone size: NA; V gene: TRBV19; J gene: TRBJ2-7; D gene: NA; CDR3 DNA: TGTGCCAGTAGTTCCTCAGGGGGGGCGACCACCGAGCAGTACTTC; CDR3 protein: CASSSSGGATTEQYF
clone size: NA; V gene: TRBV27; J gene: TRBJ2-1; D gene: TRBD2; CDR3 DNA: TGTGCCAGCAGTTTAGCTAGCGGGCAAATCAATGAGCAGTTCTTC; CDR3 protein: CASSLASGQINEQFF
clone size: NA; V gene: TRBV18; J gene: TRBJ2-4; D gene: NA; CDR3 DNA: TGTGCCAGCTCACCACTTCGACAGACCGTCGTATCCAAAAACATTCAGTACTTC; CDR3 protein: CASSPLRQTVVSKNIQYF
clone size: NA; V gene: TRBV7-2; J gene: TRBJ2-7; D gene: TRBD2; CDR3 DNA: TGTGCCAGCAGCTGGGCTAGCGGATTCTACGAGCAGTACTTC; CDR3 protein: CASSWASGFYEQYF
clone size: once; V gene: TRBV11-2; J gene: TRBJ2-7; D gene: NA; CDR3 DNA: TGTGCCAGCAGCTTATATCCGGCAACCTACGAGCAGTACTTC; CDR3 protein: CASSLYPATYEQYF
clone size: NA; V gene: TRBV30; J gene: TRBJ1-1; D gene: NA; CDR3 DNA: TGTGCCTGGAGTGTAGACGAGAACACTGAAGCTTTCTTT; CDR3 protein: CAWSVDENTEAFF
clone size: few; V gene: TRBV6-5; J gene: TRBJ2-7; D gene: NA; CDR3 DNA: TGTGCCAGCAGTTACGGGCAGGGCCACGAGCAGTACTTC; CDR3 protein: CASSYGQGHEQYF
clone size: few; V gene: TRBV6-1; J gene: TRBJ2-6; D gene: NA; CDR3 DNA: TGTGCCAGCACCCAAACGGCGGGGCCTGGGGCCAACGTCCTGACTTTC; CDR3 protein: CASTQTAGPGANVLTF
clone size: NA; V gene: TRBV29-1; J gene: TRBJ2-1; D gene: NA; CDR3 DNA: TGCAGCGTTGAAGACAAGACAGAGGGGAATGAGCAGTTCTTC; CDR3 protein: CSVEDKTEGNEQFF
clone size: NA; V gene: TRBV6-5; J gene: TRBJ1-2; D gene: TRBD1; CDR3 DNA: TGTGCCAGCAGGGACTTCCCGGGACAGGGTTATGGCTACACCTTC; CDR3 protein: CASRDFPGQGYGYTF
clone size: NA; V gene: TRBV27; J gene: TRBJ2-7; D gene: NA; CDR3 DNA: TGTGCCAGCAGTTTACTGGGCCACGAGCAGTACTTC; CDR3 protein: CASSLLGHEQYF
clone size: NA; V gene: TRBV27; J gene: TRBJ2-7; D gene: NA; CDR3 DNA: TGTGCCAGCAGACGAGGCCAGTACTACGAGCAGTACTTC; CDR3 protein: CASRRGQYYEQYF
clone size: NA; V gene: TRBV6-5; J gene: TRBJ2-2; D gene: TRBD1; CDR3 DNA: TGTGCCAGCAGTTATTCGACAGGGGGGAACGGGGAGCTGTTTTTT; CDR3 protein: CASSYSTGGNGELFF
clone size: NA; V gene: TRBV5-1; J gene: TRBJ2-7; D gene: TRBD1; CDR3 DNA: TGCGCCAGCAGCCCGGGGCTTGACGGACAGGGACAAAAGTACTTC; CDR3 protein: CASSPGLDGQGQKYF
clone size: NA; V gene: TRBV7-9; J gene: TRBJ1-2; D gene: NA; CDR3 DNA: TGTGCCAGCAGCTTTGGCCCAACTGGCTACACCTTC; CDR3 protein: CASSFGPTGYTF
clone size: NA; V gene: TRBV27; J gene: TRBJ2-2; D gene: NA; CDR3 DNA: TGTGCCAGCAGGCAGGGATCCGGGGAGCTGTTTTTT; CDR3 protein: CASRQGSGELFF
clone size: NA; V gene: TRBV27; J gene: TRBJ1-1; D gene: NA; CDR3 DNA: TGTGCCAGCAGTTTACAGTCAGAGGGGTTTACTGAAGCTTTCTTT; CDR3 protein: CASSLQSEGFTEAFF
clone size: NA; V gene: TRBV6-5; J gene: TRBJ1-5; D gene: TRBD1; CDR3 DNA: TGTGCCAGCAGTTACCCTGGGACAGCTAATCAGCCCCAGCATTTT; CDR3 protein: CASSYPGTANQPQHF
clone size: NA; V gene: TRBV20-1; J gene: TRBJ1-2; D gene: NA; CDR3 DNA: TGCAGTGCCAGTCCCAAGGACAACCCTTTTGGTGGCTACACCTTC; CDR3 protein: CSASPKDNPFGGYTF
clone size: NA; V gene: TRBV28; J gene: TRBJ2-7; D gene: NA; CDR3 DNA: TGTGCCAGCAGCCTTCTCCCCTACTACGAGCAGTACTTC; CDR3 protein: CASSLLPYYEQYF
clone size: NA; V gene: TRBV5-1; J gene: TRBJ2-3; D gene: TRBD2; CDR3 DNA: TGCGCCAGCAGCTCAGGGACTAGCGGGTTTACAGATACGCAGTATTTT; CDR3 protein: CASSSGTSGFTDTQYF
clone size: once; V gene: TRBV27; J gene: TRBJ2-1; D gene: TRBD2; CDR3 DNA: TGTGCCAGCAGTTCAACTAGCGGGATATCCTACAATGAGCAGTTCTTC; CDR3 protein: CASSSTSGISYNEQFF
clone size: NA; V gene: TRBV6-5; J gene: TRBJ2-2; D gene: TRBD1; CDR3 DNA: TGTGCCAGCAGTTGGACAGGGGACGGGGAGCTGTTTTTT; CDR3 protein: CASSWTGDGELFF
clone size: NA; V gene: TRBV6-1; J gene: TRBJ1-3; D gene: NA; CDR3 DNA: TGTGCCAGCAGTGACGGGCCTCCTGGGGGAAACACCATATATTTT; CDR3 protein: CASSDGPPGGNTIYF
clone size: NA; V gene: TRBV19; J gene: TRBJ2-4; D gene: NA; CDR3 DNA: TGTGCCAGTAGCAGGTATATAGAGACCAAAAACATTCAGTACTTC; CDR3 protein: CASSRYIETKNIQYF
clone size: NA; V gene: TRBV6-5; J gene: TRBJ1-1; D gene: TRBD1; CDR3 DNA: TGTGCCACCACAGGGGTGAACACTGGAGCTTTCTTT; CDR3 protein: CATTGVNTGAFF
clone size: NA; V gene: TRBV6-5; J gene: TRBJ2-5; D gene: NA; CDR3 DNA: TGTGCCAGCAGTTACCGGGTCGGCGAGACCCAGTACTTC; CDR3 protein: CASSYRVGETQYF